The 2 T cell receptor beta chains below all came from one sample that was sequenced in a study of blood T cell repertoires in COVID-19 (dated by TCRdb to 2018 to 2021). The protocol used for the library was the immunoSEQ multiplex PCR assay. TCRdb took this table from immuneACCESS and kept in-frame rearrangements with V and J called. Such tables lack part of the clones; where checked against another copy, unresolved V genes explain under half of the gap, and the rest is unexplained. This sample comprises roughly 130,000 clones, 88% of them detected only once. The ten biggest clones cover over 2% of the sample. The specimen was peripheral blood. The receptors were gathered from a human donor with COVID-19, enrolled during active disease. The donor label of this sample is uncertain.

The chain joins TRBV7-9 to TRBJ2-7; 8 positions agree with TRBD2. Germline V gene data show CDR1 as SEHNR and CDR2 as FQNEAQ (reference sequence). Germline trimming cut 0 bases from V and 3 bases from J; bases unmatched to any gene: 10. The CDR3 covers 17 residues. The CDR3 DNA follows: TGTGCCAGCAGCTTAGCCACCGGGACTAGATCTTTCTACGAGCAGTACTTC. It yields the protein CASSLATGTRSFYEQYF.

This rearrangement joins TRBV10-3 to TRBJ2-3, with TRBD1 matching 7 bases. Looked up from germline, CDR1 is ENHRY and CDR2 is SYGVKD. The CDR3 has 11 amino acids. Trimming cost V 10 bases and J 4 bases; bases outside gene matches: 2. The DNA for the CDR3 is TGTGCCAGCACAGGGGCAGATACGCAGTATTTT. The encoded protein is CASTGADTQYF.